The 14 T cell receptor beta chains below were found in one sample sequenced in a study of CD8 T cells in ankylosing spondylitis (dated 2017 in TCRdb). The library came from 5' RACE. The sequencing machine was an Illumina HiSeq 2500. The public sequencing data were trimmed at Q25 with fastp and processed into clonotypes with MiXCR by TCRdb, which kept only in-frame beta chains. Identical CDR3 proteins give one entry, which carries the most common genes and DNA. The sample table contains approximately 300,000 distinct CDR3 sequences; only one count was recorded for more than 20% of them. The ten top clones hold about 3.5% of the sample. The sample consisted of blood, either unsorted or a sorted T cell fraction (not recorded which). These receptors were taken from a female donor with ankylosing spondylitis or in good health (not recorded which).

The chain employs TRBV7-6 and TRBJ2-1, with TRBD2 identical over 7 bases. CDR3 length: 14 amino acids. V dropped 1 base and J dropped 9; count of bases not matched to a gene: 6. Germline V gives CDR1 SGHVS, CDR2 FNYEAQ. CDR3 nucleotides: TGTGCCAGCAGCTTAGGAGCGGGACGCGGTGAGCAGTTCTTC. Amino acid sequence: CASSLGAGRGEQFF.

This clonotype has ten or more counts. The rearrangement uses TRBV20-1 and TRBJ2-3; D is unresolved. The CDR3 sequence is 13 residues long. From germline, CDR1 is DFQATT and CDR2 SNEGSKA (reference sequence). The ends were cut back, 7 bases at V and 1 base at J, with 12 bases in the middle. The CDR3 region has the DNA TGCAGTGTTTGGCTAGGCGGCACAGATACGCAGTATTTT. It encodes CSVWLGGTDTQYF.

As regards this clonotype: One end of the junction fails to match germline, which may point to a read error. The chain joins TRBV4-2 to TRBJ1-1; 8 bases agree with TRBD1. This CDR3 region has 17 residues. Per the germline V gene, CDR1 is LGHNA and CDR2 is YNFKEQ. DNA for the CDR3: TGTGCCAGCAACCAACTGTTCGTGACAGGGGATGGCACTGAAGCTTTCTTT. It is translated as CASNQLFVTGDGTEAFF.

This sequence joins TRBV7-3 and TRBJ2-2; 10 bases are a match to TRBD2. The germline V gene has CDR1 SGHTA and CDR2 FQGTGA. The CDR3 totals 15 residues. J lost 4 bases, V lost 4 bases, and 3 bases had no gene match. The CDR3 DNA reads as TGTGCCAGCAGCTCTAGCGGGAGTGGCACCGGGGAGCTGTTTTTT. Translated: CASSSSGSGTGELFF.

The chain uses TRBV28 and TRBJ2-7, with 8 nucleotides matching TRBD2. The CDR3 is 15 residues long. Unmatched junction bases numbered 11, after V lost 5 bases and J lost 5 bases. Germline V gene data show CDR1 as MDHEN and CDR2 as SYDVKM. The CDR3 coding sequence is TGTGCCAGCAGTGGCTCTTCGGGAGGGCAGGACGAGCAGTACTTC. Its translation is CASSGSSGGQDEQYF.

The chain is built from TRBV23-1 and TRBJ2-7; D not certain. TRBV23-1 is annotated as an ORF whose role is uncertain. Trimming stripped 8 bases from V and 7 bases from J, with 18 bases between. There are 13 residues in the CDR3. Here the CDR3 reads CASRQVDHTEQYF. CDR3 coding DNA: TGCGCCAGCCGCCAGGTGGACCATACTGAGCAGTACTTC.

This clonotype has more than one count but fewer than ten. The chain is built from TRBV2 and TRBJ1-3; 9 bases are shared with TRBD1. Germline V lookup: CDR1 SNHLY, CDR2 FYNNEI. This CDR3 region has 15 residues. Trimming removed 5 bases from V and 4 bases from J; junction bases left unmatched: 6. The CDR3 nucleotides are TGTGCCAGCAGTTGGGACAGGGAGTTCGGAAACACCATATATTTT. Its translation: CASSWDREFGNTIYF.

J is TRBJ1-3 and V is TRBV12-3 or TRBV12-4; D is uncertain. There are 15 residues in the CDR3. With 3 bases removed from V and 1 base from J, the gap between germline ends came to 10 bases. CDR3 bases: TGTGCCAGCAGTTTGGACGGGATTTCTGGAAACACCATATATTTT. Protein: CASSLDGISGNTIYF.

This clonotype appeared a few times. This chain uses TRBV4-3 with TRBJ2-6, with a tentative D call TRBD1 (6 bases). Germline assignment: CDR1 LGHNA and CDR2 YSLEER. V was cut by 3 bases and J by 3 bases, with 12 bases left in between. The length of the CDR3 is 16 residues. The CDR3 bases are TGCGCCAGCAGCCAGGCACAGGGAGATGGGGCCAACGTCCTGACTTTC. Translation gives CASSQAQGDGANVLTF.

At least ten counts were recorded for this clonotype. The rearrangement links TRBV7-2 to TRBJ2-1; D perhaps matches TRBD2 (5 bases). Between the trimmed V and J ends, which lost 0 bases and 3 bases, there was a span of 9 bases. The CDR3 has 15 amino acids. CDR1 is SGHTA, CDR2 FQGNSA, per germline. This chain's CDR3 is CASSLAFGLYNEQFF. The CDR3, as DNA: TGTGCCAGCAGCTTAGCGTTTGGACTCTACAATGAGCAGTTCTTC.

CDR3 in amino acids: CASSFTGGSTDTQYF. CDR3 nucleotides: TGTGCCAGCAGCTTCACGGGAGGAAGCACAGATACGCAGTATTTT. The chain has TRBV7-3 and TRBJ2-3, with 7 positions matching TRBD2. This CDR3 has 15 residues. Germline CDR1 reads SGHTA; CDR2 reads FQGTGA. With 3 bases clipped from V and 0 bases from J, the junction kept 3 bases outside the gene matches.

This clonotype occurred a few times. The chain has TRBV10-3 and TRBJ2-7, with D tentatively TRBD2 (5 bases). The germline V and J ends were trimmed by 2 bases and 5 bases, with 10 bases remaining between them. Germline loops: CDR1 ENHRY, CDR2 SYGVKD. The CDR3 spans 13 residues. The CDR3 here is CAISEPLAHEQYF. CDR3 DNA sequence: TGTGCCATCAGTGAGCCTCTAGCCCACGAGCAGTACTTC.

The chain links TRBV12-3 or TRBV12-4 to TRBJ2-4; 7 bases are a match to TRBD1. Trimming removed 9 bases from V and 9 bases from J; junction bases left unmatched: 11. This CDR3 has 13 amino acids. Written as DNA, the CDR3 is TGTGCCAGTGCCGGAGGAGACAGGGTCATTCAGTACTTC. Translation: CASAGGDRVIQYF.

Only a few counts were recorded for this clonotype. Here the CDR3 reads CSARERLAGEHEQFF. CDR3 DNA: TGCAGTGCTAGAGAAAGACTAGCGGGAGAACATGAGCAGTTCTTC. The rearrangement joins TRBV20-1 to TRBJ2-1; TRBD2 matches at 12 bases. The CDR3 extends over 15 amino acids. The germline gives CDR1 DFQATT, CDR2 SNEGSKA (reference sequence). The V segment lost 0 bases and the J segment 8 bases; nucleotides outside the gene matches: 5.